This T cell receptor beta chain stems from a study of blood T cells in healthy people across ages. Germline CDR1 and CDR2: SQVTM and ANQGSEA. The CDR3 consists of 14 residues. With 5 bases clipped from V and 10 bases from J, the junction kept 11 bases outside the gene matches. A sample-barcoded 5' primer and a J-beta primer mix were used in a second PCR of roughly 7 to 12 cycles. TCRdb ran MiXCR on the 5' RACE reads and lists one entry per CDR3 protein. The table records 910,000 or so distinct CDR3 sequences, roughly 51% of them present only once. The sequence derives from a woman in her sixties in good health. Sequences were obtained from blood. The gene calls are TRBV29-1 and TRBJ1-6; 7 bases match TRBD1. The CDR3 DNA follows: TGCAGCGTTAACACAGGGGACGTTGGCTCACCCCTCCACTTT. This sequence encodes CSVNTGDVGSPLHF. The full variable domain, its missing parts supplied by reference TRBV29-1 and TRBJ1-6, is SAVISQKPSRDICQRGTSLTIQCQVDSQVTMMFWYRQQPGQSLTLIATANQGSEATYESGFVIDKFPISRPNLTFSTLTVSNMSPEDSSIYLCSVNTGDVGSPLHFGNGTRLTVT.